The 6 T cell receptor beta chains reported below all come from one sample, sequenced in a study of patients and donors after allogeneic stem cell transplantation. TCRdb used MiXCR to reprocess the RT-PCR reads, holding one entry per CDR3 protein. The sample has about a million distinct CDR3 sequences, roughly 17% seen once; the top ten hold approximately 5.9%. The specimen sequenced was blood, either unsorted or a sorted T cell fraction (not recorded which). Receptor source: a human donor who was either an allogeneic HSCT recipient or a stem cell or donor lymphocyte infusion donor (not recorded which). It is not recorded whose cells these are; they may come from a transplant donor.

This clonotype was seen repeatedly, ten times or more. This chain uses TRBV9 with TRBJ1-5, with 8 bases fitting TRBD1. The germline V gene encodes CDR1 SGDLS and CDR2 YYNGEE. The length of the CDR3 is 15 residues. Trimming at V came to 3 bases and at J to 6 bases, leaving 8 bases not matched to a gene. CDR3 DNA sequence: TGTGCCAGCAGCGCCGGACAGGGAGGGAGTCAGCCCCAGCATTTT. Translation gives CASSAGQGGSQPQHF.

V is TRBV7-2 and J is TRBJ2-3, with 8 bases aligning to TRBD2. With 1 base clipped from V and 1 base from J, the junction kept 4 bases outside the gene matches. Per germline, CDR1 SGHTA and CDR2 FQGNSA. This CDR3 spans 16 amino acids. The CDR3 coding sequence is TGTGCCAGCAGCTTAGACAGCGGGGGCCGCACAGATACGCAGTATTTT. Amino acid sequence: CASSLDSGGRTDTQYF.

There are many counts of this clonotype. The chain is built from TRBV20-1 and TRBJ1-1; D unclear. Trimming took 6 bases from V and 3 from J, leaving 2 bases between them. This CDR3 has 9 residues. The germline V gene has CDR1 DFQATT and CDR2 SNEGSKA (reference sequence). CDR3 nucleotide sequence: TGCAGTGCGGACACTGAAGCTTTCTTT. Amino acid sequence: CSADTEAFF.

The V gene is TRBV27, the J gene TRBJ2-3, with D hard to call. Germline V CDR1 and CDR2: MNHEY, SMNVEV (reference sequence). Trimming removed 4 bases at V and 0 bases at J, with 11 bases between. The CDR3 contains 15 residues. The CDR3 nucleotides are TGTGCCAGCAGTTCCAGCGCCTCTAGCACAGATACGCAGTATTTT. Protein: CASSSSASSTDTQYF.

This clonotype was detected only a few times. The rearrangement links TRBV12-3 or TRBV12-4 to TRBJ1-2; D is possibly TRBD1 (5 bases). This CDR3 has 14 amino acids. V lost 3 bases to trimming and J lost 4 bases, with 12 bases between them. The CDR3 sequence: CASSLGGARYGYTF. The CDR3 nucleotides read TGTGCCAGCAGTTTGGGCGGGGCCCGCTATGGCTACACCTTC.

This clonotype was seen more than once but under ten times. The chain combines TRBV12-3 or TRBV12-4 with TRBJ2-5, with TRBD2 matching over 8 bases. Germline trimming cut 6 bases from V and 5 bases from J; bases unmatched to any gene: 11. The CDR3 length is 15 residues. DNA of the CDR3: TGTGCCAGCAGCTCCGGGACTAGTGTTGTGGAGACCCAGTACTTC. Protein: CASSSGTSVVETQYF.